This T cell receptor beta chain was sequenced for a study of blood T cells in healthy people across ages. The study, taken as a whole, reports: Diversity of TCR beta correlated strongly with naive T cell percentage.

Every donor contributed 7.5 to 10 milliliters of peripheral blood by blood draw. This clonotype was detected only a few times. The antigen remains unidentified. From germline, CDR1 is MGHRA and CDR2 YSYEKL. V was pared by 2 bases and J by 8 bases, with 15 bases between. The CDR3 has 15 amino acids. A sample-barcoded 5' primer and a J-beta primer mix were used in a second PCR of roughly 6 to 11 cycles. TCRdb itself ran the 5' RACE reads through MiXCR, one entry per CDR3 protein. The sample has some 890,000 distinct CDR3 sequences; 25% to 35% are singletons. The sample was also linked to a second study, of T cells of mothers and their children. As that report states: The whole RNA yield was converted to cDNA, approximately 1.6 ug per 15 ul. It was related mother-child pairs that showed slightly higher overlap than unrelated pairs, without reaching significance.

The sample consisted of blood. The chain has TRBV4-1 and TRBJ1-4, with a possible D match to TRBD1 (5 bases). This clonotype was sampled from a woman between 35 and 50 years old in good health. Written as DNA, the CDR3 is TGCGCCAGCAGCCAACCCACCGACAGTGGAGAAAAACTGTTTTTT. Amino acids: CASSQPTDSGEKLFF.